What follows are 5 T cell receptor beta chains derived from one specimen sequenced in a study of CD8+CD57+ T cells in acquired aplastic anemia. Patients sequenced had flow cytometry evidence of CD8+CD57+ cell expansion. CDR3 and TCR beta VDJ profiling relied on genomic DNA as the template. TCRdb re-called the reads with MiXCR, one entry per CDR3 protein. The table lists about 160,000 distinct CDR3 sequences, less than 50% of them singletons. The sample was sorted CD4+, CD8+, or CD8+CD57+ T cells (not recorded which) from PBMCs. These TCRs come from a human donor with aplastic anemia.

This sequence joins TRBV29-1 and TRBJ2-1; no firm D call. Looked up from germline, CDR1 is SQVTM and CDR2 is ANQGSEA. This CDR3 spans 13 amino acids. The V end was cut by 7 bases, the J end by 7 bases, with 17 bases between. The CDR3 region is CSATDLLRNEQFF. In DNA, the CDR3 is TGCAGCGCTACGGACCTCCTAAGGAATGAGCAGTTCTTC.

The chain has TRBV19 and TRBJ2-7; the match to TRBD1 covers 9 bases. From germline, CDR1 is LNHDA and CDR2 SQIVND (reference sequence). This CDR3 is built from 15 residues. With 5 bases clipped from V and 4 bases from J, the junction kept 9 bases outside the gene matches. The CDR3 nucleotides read TGTGCCAGTAGTTCGGACAGGGGCGGTAGTTACGAGCAGTACTTC. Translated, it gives CASSSDRGGSYEQYF.

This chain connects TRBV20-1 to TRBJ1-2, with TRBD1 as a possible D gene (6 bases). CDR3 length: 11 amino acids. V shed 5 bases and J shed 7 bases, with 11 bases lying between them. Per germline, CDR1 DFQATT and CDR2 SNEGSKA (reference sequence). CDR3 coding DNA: TGCAGTGCTGCAGGGGCTGCTGGCTACACCTTC. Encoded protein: CSAAGAAGYTF.

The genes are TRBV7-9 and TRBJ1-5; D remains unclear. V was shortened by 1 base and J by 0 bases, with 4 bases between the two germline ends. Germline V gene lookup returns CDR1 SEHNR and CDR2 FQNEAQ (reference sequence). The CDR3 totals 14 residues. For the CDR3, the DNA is TGTGCCAGCAGCTTAGAACTTAGCAATCAGCCCCAGCATTTT. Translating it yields CASSLELSNQPQHF.

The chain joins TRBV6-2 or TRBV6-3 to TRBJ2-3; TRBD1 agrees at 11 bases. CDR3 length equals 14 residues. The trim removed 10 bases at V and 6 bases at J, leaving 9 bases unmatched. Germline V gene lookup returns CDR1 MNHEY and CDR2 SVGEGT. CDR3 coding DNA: TGTGCCACCACGGACAGGGGGCAGAGCGATACGCAGTATTTT. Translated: CATTDRGQSDTQYF.